A single sample is the source of the 16 T cell receptor beta chains below, sequenced in a study of shared clonotypes between healthy human individuals (TCRdb year 2020). Libraries were prepared through the immunoSEQ multiplex PCR assay. TCRdb holds this immuneACCESS table with in-frame rearrangements only. Some clones are missing; in checked studies, unresolved V genes explain under half, and the rest has no known cause. The sample includes 900,000 to 1,200,000 clones, with 75% to 85% observed a single time. The ten largest make up roughly 0.57% of the sample. Sequenced material: memory CD4+ T cells from PBMCs. Explained via the paper, the cell subset or site label denotes: CD45RA-negative fraction. These receptors all come from a man aged 18 to 30 in good health. Some clones in this sample may be carry-over from other donors' samples.

This sequence joins TRBV4-3 and TRBJ1-3; possibly TRBD1 for D (5 bases). The CDR3 consists of 16 residues. Looked up from germline, CDR1 is LGHNA and CDR2 is YSLEER. With 1 base removed from V and 0 bases from J, the gap between germline ends came to 10 bases. The CDR3 loop reads CASSQAGPSSGNTIYF. CDR3 nucleotide sequence: TGCGCCAGCAGCCAAGCGGGACCGAGCTCTGGAAACACCATATATTTT.

The V and J genes are TRBV5-1 and TRBJ2-1, with D unresolved. This CDR3 spans 15 amino acids. CDR1 and CDR2 (germline): SGHRS, YFSETQ. With 0 bases removed from V and 2 bases from J, the gap between germline ends came to 9 bases. The CDR3 region is CASSLVVVTYNEQFF. CDR3 sequence (DNA): TGCGCCAGCAGCTTGGTTGTGGTTACCTACAATGAGCAGTTCTTC.

The chain recombines TRBV4-2 with TRBJ1-2, with a tentative D call TRBD1 (5 bases). The CDR3 contains 17 residues. CDR1 LGHNA and CDR2 YNFKEQ come from the germline V gene. V gave up 0 bases and J gave up 1 base, with 15 bases separating them. The DNA for the CDR3 is TGTGCCAGCAGCCAAGATTCGGGGACCTTAGTTAACTATGGCTACACCTTC. Its protein product is CASSQDSGTLVNYGYTF.

This chain links TRBV7-9 with TRBJ1-1; no clear D. The length of the CDR3 is 13 residues. The V and J ends lost 1 base and 6 bases respectively, with 9 bases between them. Germline CDR1 reads SEHNR; CDR2 reads FQNEAQ (reference sequence). CDR3 nucleotides: TGTGCCAGCAGCTTAGGTCCGGGCGCTGAAGCTTTCTTT. Protein sequence: CASSLGPGAEAFF.

This CDR3 reads CASSLSRTYNSPLHF. The CDR3 region has the DNA TGTGCCAGCAGCTTGAGCAGGACCTATAATTCACCCCTCCACTTT. V is TRBV5-6 and J is TRBJ1-6; D gene unclear. Per germline, CDR1 SGHDT and CDR2 YYEEEE. The germline V and J ends were trimmed by 1 base and 2 bases, with 7 bases remaining between them. The CDR3 runs 15 residues. Full variable domain (missing parts from reference TRBV5-6 and TRBJ1-6): DAGVTQSPTHLIKTRGQQVTLRCSPKSGHDTVSWYQQALGQGPQFIFQYYEEEERQRGNFPDRFSGHQFPNYSSELNVNALLLGDSALYLCASSLSRTYNSPLHFGNGTRLTVT.

V and J are TRBV28 and TRBJ2-2, with D uncertain. In germline, CDR1 is MDHEN, CDR2 SYDVKM. The CDR3 consists of 15 residues. Trimming removed 9 bases at V and 3 bases at J, with 17 bases between. This chain's CDR3 is CASAVISQDTGELFF. The CDR3, as DNA: TGTGCCAGTGCGGTTATCAGCCAGGACACCGGGGAGCTGTTTTTT.

V is TRBV19 and J is TRBJ1-4; D may be TRBD1 (5 bases). The length of the CDR3 is 16 residues. Germline CDR1 is LNHDA and CDR2 is SQIVND (reference sequence). The ends were cut back, 0 bases at V and 5 bases at J, with 13 bases in the middle. DNA for the CDR3: TGTGCCAGTAGTATAGAAGGAGGGGAGACCAATGAAAAACTGTTTTTT. Translated, it gives CASSIEGGETNEKLFF.

This clone is a singleton in its sample. This sequence joins TRBV2 and TRBJ1-1; D may be TRBD1 (5 bases). The CDR3 extends over 14 amino acids. Trimming took off 4 bases at V and 3 bases at J, with 12 bases between the two ends. CDR1 and CDR2 from the germline V gene are SNHLY and FYNNEI. The CDR3 reads CASSGRVRDTEAFF. For the CDR3, the DNA is TGTGCCAGCAGTGGCAGGGTCAGGGACACTGAAGCTTTCTTT. The full variable domain, with the rest looked up from reference TRBV2 and TRBJ1-1, is EPEVTQTPSHQVTQMGQEVILRCVPISNHLYFYWYRQILGQKVEFLVSFYNNEISEKSEIFDDQFSVERPDGSNFTLKIRSTKLEDSAMYFCASSGRVRDTEAFFGQGTRLTVV.

The chain links TRBV18 to TRBJ2-2; D gene ambiguous. The CDR3 is 14 residues long. Germline V lookup: CDR1 KGHSH, CDR2 LQKENI. V was cut by 2 bases and J by 4 bases, with 8 bases left in between. In nucleotides, the CDR3 is TGTGCCAGCTCACCAATGGGCCCCACCGGGGAGCTGTTTTTT. It specifies CASSPMGPTGELFF.

This clone has only a few counts. This chain joins TRBV7-2 and TRBJ1-3, with 7 bases fitting TRBD1. With 5 bases clipped from V and 0 bases from J, the junction kept 7 bases outside the gene matches. The CDR3 has 16 amino acids. Per the germline V gene, CDR1 is SGHTA and CDR2 is FQGNSA. CDR3 coding DNA: TGTGCCAGCAGCGGGCAGGGGGTTATCTCTGGAAACACCATATATTTT. Encoded protein: CASSGQGVISGNTIYF.

The sample holds many counts of this clone. The same CDR3 is also encoded by other DNA sequences in this sample. The J gene is TRBJ1-3, the V gene TRBV30; D ambiguous. Trimming took 2 bases from V and 8 from J, leaving 4 bases between them. CDR3 length: 10 amino acids. In germline, CDR1 is GTSNPN, CDR2 SVGIG (reference sequence). The CDR3, as DNA: TGTGCCTGGAGTAGGGACACCATATATTTT. Translated, it gives CAWSRDTIYF.

This rearrangement joins TRBV5-6 to TRBJ2-7; D unclear. This CDR3 has 15 residues. CDR1 SGHDT and CDR2 YYEEEE come from the germline V gene. V lost 7 bases to trimming and J lost 2 bases, with 19 bases between them. CDR3 protein: CASAASYPNAYEQYF. The CDR3 DNA is TGTGCCAGCGCAGCGTCCTACCCCAACGCCTACGAGCAGTACTTC.

Details on this clone: The sample contains more than one DNA sequence encoding this CDR3. V is TRBV9 and J is TRBJ2-5; tentatively, D is TRBD1 (6 bases). V was trimmed by 0 bases and J by 5 bases, leaving 8 bases between them. CDR1 SGDLS and CDR2 YYNGEE come from the germline V gene. CDR3 length equals 13 residues. The CDR3, as DNA: TGTGCCAGCAGCGTAGGAAGGGGGGAGACCCAGTACTTC. Its translation is CASSVGRGETQYF.

The genes are TRBV6-5 and TRBJ2-2; a possible D gene is TRBD1 (5 bases). V gave up 6 bases and J gave up 4 bases, with 6 bases separating them. The germline V gene encodes CDR1 MNHEY and CDR2 SVGAGI. The CDR3 totals 12 residues. DNA of the CDR3: TGTGCCAGCAGCAGGGCCACCGGGGAGCTGTTTTTT. As protein: CASSRATGELFF.

The V gene is TRBV6-5, the J gene TRBJ2-3; no definite D call. The CDR3 length is 16 residues. Trimming cost V 4 bases and J 0 bases, with 14 bases left between them. CDR1 is MNHEY and CDR2 is SVGAGI in the germline V gene. The CDR3: CASSSLGVGSTDTQYF. The CDR3 DNA reads as TGTGCCAGCAGTTCGCTGGGCGTGGGGAGCACAGATACGCAGTATTTT.

The chain employs TRBV5-1 and TRBJ2-7; no clear D. V was pared by 0 bases and J by 3 bases, with 16 bases between. The CDR3 has 16 residues. CDR1 is SGHRS and CDR2 is YFSETQ in the germline V gene. The CDR3 sequence is CASSLVTGAWGYEQYF. CDR3 DNA sequence: TGCGCCAGCAGCTTGGTGACGGGCGCCTGGGGCTACGAGCAGTACTTC.